This T cell receptor beta chain was recovered during a study of T cell repertoires in cytomegalovirus infection. A single record per CDR3 protein comes from TCRdb applying MiXCR to the reads. This repertoire shows over 250,000 distinct CDR3 sequences, about 20% found once; its top ten account for around 20%. This clonotype was found a few times. The antigen remains undetermined. Per the germline V gene, CDR1 is SNHLY and CDR2 is FYNNEI. Trimming cost V 6 bases and J 5 bases; bases outside gene matches: 12. The CDR3 is 16 residues long. The receptor was derived from a human donor in good health (CMV status not recorded). Some clones in this sample may be carry-over from other donors' samples. Sequences were derived from cultured PBMCs, sampled from culture after CMV antigen stimulation. This chain uses TRBV2 with TRBJ2-1; 8 positions match TRBD1. The CDR3 sequence is CASSPRGDRWNNEQFF. The CDR3 DNA follows: TGTGCCAGCAGCCCTAGGGGGGACAGGTGGAACAATGAGCAGTTCTTC. Based on the CDR3 plus reference TRBV2 and TRBJ2-1, the full variable domain is EPEVTQTPSHQVTQMGQEVILRCVPISNHLYFYWYRQILGQKVEFLVSFYNNEISEKSEIFDDQFSVERPDGSNFTLKIRSTKLEDSAMYFCASSPRGDRWNNEQFFGPGTRLTVL.